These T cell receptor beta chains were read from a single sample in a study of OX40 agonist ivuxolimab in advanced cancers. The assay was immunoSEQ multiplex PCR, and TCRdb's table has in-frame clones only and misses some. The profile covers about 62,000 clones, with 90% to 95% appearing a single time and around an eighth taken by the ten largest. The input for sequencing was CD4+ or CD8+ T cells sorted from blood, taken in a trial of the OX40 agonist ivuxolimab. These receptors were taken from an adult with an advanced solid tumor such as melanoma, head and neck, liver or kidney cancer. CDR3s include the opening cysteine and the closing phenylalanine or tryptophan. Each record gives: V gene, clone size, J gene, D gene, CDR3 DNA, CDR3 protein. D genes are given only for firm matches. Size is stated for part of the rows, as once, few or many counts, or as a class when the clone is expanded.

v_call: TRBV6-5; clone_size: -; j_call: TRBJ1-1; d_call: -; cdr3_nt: TGTGCCAGCAGTTACTCAGGACCGCCGAACACTGAAGCTTTCTTT; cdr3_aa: CASSYSGPPNTEAFF
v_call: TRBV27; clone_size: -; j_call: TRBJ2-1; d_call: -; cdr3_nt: TGTGCCAGCAGTTCAGCGGGTGGCGAGTCGGATGAGCAGTTCTTC; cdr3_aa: CASSSAGGESDEQFF
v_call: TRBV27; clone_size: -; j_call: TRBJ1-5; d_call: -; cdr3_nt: TGTGCCAGCAGTCTCCGGAGGGCCGATCAGCCCCAGCATTTT; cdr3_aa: CASSLRRADQPQHF
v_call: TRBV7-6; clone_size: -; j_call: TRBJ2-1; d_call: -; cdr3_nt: TGTGCCAGCAGCTTAGAGGCAGCCGTCGATGAGCAGTTCTTC; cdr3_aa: CASSLEAAVDEQFF
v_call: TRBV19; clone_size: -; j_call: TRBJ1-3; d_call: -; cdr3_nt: TGTGCCAGTAGTATGATTGAAGGAAACACCATATATTTT; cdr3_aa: CASSMIEGNTIYF
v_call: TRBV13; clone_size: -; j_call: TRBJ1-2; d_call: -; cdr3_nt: TGTGCCAGCAGCTTAGGGACAGACAACTATGGCTACACCTTC; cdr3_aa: CASSLGTDNYGYTF
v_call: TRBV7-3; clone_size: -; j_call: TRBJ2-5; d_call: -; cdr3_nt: TGTGCCAGCAGCTTATTGGCCGGGCAAGAGACCCAGTACTTC; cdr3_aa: CASSLLAGQETQYF
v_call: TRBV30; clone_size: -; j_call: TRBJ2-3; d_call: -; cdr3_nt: TGTGCCTGGAGTTCATCTACAGATACGCAGTATTTT; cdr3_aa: CAWSSSTDTQYF
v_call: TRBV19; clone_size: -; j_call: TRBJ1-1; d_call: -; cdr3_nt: TGTGCCAGTAGTATAGATCGTCAGGGTCTTGAACCCTTGAACACTGAAGCTTTCTTT; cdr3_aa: CASSIDRQGLEPLNTEAFF
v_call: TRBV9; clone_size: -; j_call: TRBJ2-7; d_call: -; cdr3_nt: TGTGCCAGCAGCGGCGAGGGTCGGGTCGTGCCTCTCGAGCAGTACTTC; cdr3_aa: CASSGEGRVVPLEQYF
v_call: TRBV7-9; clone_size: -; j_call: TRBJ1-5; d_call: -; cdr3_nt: TGTGCCAGCAGCTTAGACCAGGGCCATAGCAATCAGCCCCAGCATTTT; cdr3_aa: CASSLDQGHSNQPQHF
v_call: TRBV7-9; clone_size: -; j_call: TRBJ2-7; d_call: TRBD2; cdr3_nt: TGTGCCAGCAGCGTTAGCGGGGGTGGCGTAGTAGTGCAGTACTTC; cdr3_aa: CASSVSGGGVVVQYF
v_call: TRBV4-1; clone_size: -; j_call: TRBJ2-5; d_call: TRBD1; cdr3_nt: TGCGCCAGCAGCCAGCGACAGGGGGCATGGGAGACCCAGTACTTC; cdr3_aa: CASSQRQGAWETQYF
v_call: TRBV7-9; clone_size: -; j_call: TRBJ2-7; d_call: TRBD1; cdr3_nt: TGTGCCAGCTCACAGGGGAGAGAGCAGTACTTC; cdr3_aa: CASSQGREQYF
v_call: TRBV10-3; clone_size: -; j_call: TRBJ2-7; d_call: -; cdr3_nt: TGTGCCATCAGTGAGTCGGGCTTCTACGAGCAGTACTTC; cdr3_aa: CAISESGFYEQYF
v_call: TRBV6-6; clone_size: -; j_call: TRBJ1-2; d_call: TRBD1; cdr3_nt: TGTGCCACCAGGCCCGGGACAGGGGATTACGGCTATGGCTACACCTTC; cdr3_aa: CATRPGTGDYGYGYTF
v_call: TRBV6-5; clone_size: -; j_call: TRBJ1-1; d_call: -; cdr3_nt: TGTGCCGGCAGTTACCAGGGAGTCACTGAAGCTTTCTTT; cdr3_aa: CAGSYQGVTEAFF
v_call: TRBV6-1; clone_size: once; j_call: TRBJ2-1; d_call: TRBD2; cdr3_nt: TGTGCCAGCAGTGAACTAGCGGGAGCCCCCGGCAATGAGCAGTTCTTC; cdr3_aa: CASSELAGAPGNEQFF
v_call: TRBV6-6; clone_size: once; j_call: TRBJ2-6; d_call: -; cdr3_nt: TGTGCCAGCAGTTACGTGACTCTGGGGGCCAACGTCCTGACTTTC; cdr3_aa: CASSYVTLGANVLTF
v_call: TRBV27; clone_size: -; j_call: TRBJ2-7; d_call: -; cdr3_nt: TGTGCCAGCAGTTTCAGCCACGGGGGATACGAGCAGTACTTC; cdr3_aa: CASSFSHGGYEQYF
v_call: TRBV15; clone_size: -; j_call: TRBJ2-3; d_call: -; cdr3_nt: TGTGCCACCAGCAGAGAGCGGATTACAGATACGCAGTATTTT; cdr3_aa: CATSRERITDTQYF
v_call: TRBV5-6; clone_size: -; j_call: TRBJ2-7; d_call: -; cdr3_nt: TGTGCCAGCAGCTTGTCTCCGGGAGTGGCGAACGAGCAGTACTTC; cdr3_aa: CASSLSPGVANEQYF
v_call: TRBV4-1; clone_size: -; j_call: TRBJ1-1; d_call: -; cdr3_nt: TGCGCCAGCAGCCAAGCACCTTGGGGGGTGGGGACTGAAGCTTTCTTT; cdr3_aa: CASSQAPWGVGTEAFF
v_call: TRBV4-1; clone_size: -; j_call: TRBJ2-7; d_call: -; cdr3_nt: TGCGCCAGCAGCCAAGACGACAGTACCGAGCAGTACTTC; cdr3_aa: CASSQDDSTEQYF